A selection of T cell receptor beta chains follows, all from one sample in a study of radiotherapy plus CTLA-4 blockade in lung cancer. TCRdb keeps only in-frame clones here, not all; method: immunoSEQ multiplex PCR. This table has tens of thousands of clones, approximately 78% appearing once. The source was peripheral blood, collected from a patient treated with radiotherapy plus ipilimumab. Receptors originate from a human donor with non-small cell lung cancer that progressed on radiotherapy plus ipilimumab. CDR3s include the opening cysteine and the closing phenylalanine or tryptophan. Each record gives: J gene, V gene, D gene, clone size, CDR3 DNA, CDR3 protein. D genes are given only for firm matches. The listing skips clone size in some rows; elsewhere it reads once, few, many or a size class.

j_gene: TRBJ1-3; v_gene: TRBV4-3; d_gene: -; abundance: once; CDR3nt: TGCGCCAGCAGCCAAGATAATTTTGACAGCTCTGGAAACACCATATATTTT; CDR3aa: CASSQDNFDSSGNTIYF
j_gene: TRBJ1-1; v_gene: TRBV5-6; d_gene: TRBD1; abundance: few; CDR3nt: TGTGCCAGCAGCAGCGGGACAGGGCTCGCTGAAGCTTTCTTT; CDR3aa: CASSSGTGLAEAFF
j_gene: TRBJ1-4; v_gene: TRBV5-3; d_gene: TRBD1; abundance: -; CDR3nt: TGTGCCAGAAGCTTGGGGACAGGGAGGGTTACTAATGAAAAACTGTTTTTT; CDR3aa: CARSLGTGRVTNEKLFF
j_gene: TRBJ2-3; v_gene: TRBV29-1; d_gene: TRBD2; abundance: -; CDR3nt: TGCAGCGTCGAAGTTACTAGCGGGGGGACAGAACTCGTCACAGATACGCAGTATTTT; CDR3aa: CSVEVTSGGTELVTDTQYF
j_gene: TRBJ2-3; v_gene: TRBV9; d_gene: TRBD2; abundance: -; CDR3nt: TGTGCCAGCAGCGTAGTCCGCGGGGGGGCCCAAGATACGCAGTATTTT; CDR3aa: CASSVVRGGAQDTQYF
j_gene: TRBJ2-2; v_gene: TRBV18; d_gene: TRBD1; abundance: -; CDR3nt: TGTGCCAGCTCACCACGCCGGACAGGGGGGTTTGTGGACACCGGGGAGCTGTTTTTT; CDR3aa: CASSPRRTGGFVDTGELFF
j_gene: TRBJ1-2; v_gene: TRBV6-1; d_gene: -; abundance: -; CDR3nt: TGTGCCAGCACGGTGGAGATCTATGGCTACACCTTC; CDR3aa: CASTVEIYGYTF
j_gene: TRBJ1-4; v_gene: TRBV19; d_gene: -; abundance: -; CDR3nt: TGTGCCAGTAGTATTAACCGGGGTGGGGAAAAACTGTTTTTT; CDR3aa: CASSINRGGEKLFF
j_gene: TRBJ2-7; v_gene: TRBV18; d_gene: TRBD1; abundance: -; CDR3nt: TGTGCCAGCTCACCCGGGACAGGGGAGGTCGAGCAGTACTTC; CDR3aa: CASSPGTGEVEQYF
j_gene: TRBJ2-3; v_gene: TRBV4-1; d_gene: -; abundance: -; CDR3nt: TGCGCCAGCAGCCAAGGAGTGGTTAGCGTGGCAGATACGCAGTATTTT; CDR3aa: CASSQGVVSVADTQYF
j_gene: TRBJ1-2; v_gene: TRBV2; d_gene: TRBD1; abundance: once; CDR3nt: TGTGCCAGCAGTCGGGACAGGGGAAGCTATGGCTACACCTTC; CDR3aa: CASSRDRGSYGYTF
j_gene: TRBJ1-1; v_gene: TRBV6-1; d_gene: TRBD1; abundance: -; CDR3nt: TGTGCCAGTTATCCGGGACAGGGGGGGAACACTGAAGCTTTCTTT; CDR3aa: CASYPGQGGNTEAFF
j_gene: TRBJ2-7; v_gene: TRBV14; d_gene: TRBD2; abundance: -; CDR3nt: TGTGCCAGCAGCCCGCCGGGGACTAGCGGGGGCCTTAAGTACTTC; CDR3aa: CASSPPGTSGGLKYF
j_gene: TRBJ2-5; v_gene: TRBV10-3; d_gene: -; abundance: -; CDR3nt: TGTGCCATCAGCGGACAACTCCAAGAGACCCAGTACTTC; CDR3aa: CAISGQLQETQYF
j_gene: TRBJ1-2; v_gene: TRBV6-5; d_gene: -; abundance: -; CDR3nt: TGTGCCAGCAGCACCCGGGGTGGGGGCTACACCTTC; CDR3aa: CASSTRGGGYTF
j_gene: TRBJ2-7; v_gene: TRBV6-1; d_gene: TRBD1; abundance: -; CDR3nt: TGTGCCAGCAGAGGGCCCGGGACAGTCCTTTACGAGCAGTACTTC; CDR3aa: CASRGPGTVLYEQYF
j_gene: TRBJ1-4; v_gene: TRBV6-6; d_gene: -; abundance: once; CDR3nt: TGTGCCAGCAGTACACAGGCGGGGGGTGAAAAACTGTTTTTT; CDR3aa: CASSTQAGGEKLFF
j_gene: TRBJ2-2; v_gene: TRBV12-5; d_gene: -; abundance: -; CDR3nt: TGTGCTAGTGGTTTGGTACACAGTTACACCGGGGAGCTGTTTTTT; CDR3aa: CASGLVHSYTGELFF
j_gene: TRBJ1-1; v_gene: TRBV10-3; d_gene: -; abundance: -; CDR3nt: TGTGCCATCAGTGACGGCAGGGGCACTGAAGCTTTCTTT; CDR3aa: CAISDGRGTEAFF
j_gene: TRBJ1-2; v_gene: TRBV12-5; d_gene: -; abundance: -; CDR3nt: TGTGCTAGTGGTTTGGACAACCCCAGACTCTATGGCTACACCTTC; CDR3aa: CASGLDNPRLYGYTF
j_gene: TRBJ1-6; v_gene: TRBV4-3; d_gene: TRBD1; abundance: once; CDR3nt: TGCGCCAGCAGCCAAGCGGGGACAGGGGGCAGCTCCTATAATTCACCCCTCCACTTT; CDR3aa: CASSQAGTGGSSYNSPLHF
j_gene: TRBJ1-5; v_gene: TRBV2; d_gene: -; abundance: -; CDR3nt: TGTGCCAGCAGGACAGAGTTAAACAATCAGCCCCAGCATTTT; CDR3aa: CASRTELNNQPQHF
j_gene: TRBJ2-7; v_gene: TRBV18; d_gene: -; abundance: -; CDR3nt: TGTGCCAGCTCTTACGCTGACACCTACGAGCAGTACTTC; CDR3aa: CASSYADTYEQYF
j_gene: TRBJ2-7; v_gene: TRBV6-5; d_gene: TRBD1; abundance: -; CDR3nt: TGTGCCAGCAGTTACGGACAGGGTGCCTACGAGCAGTACTTC; CDR3aa: CASSYGQGAYEQYF
j_gene: TRBJ2-3; v_gene: TRBV9; d_gene: TRBD1; abundance: -; CDR3nt: TGTGCCAGCAGCGTCCTTGGGGACAGCGCTAGCACAGATACGCAGTATTTT; CDR3aa: CASSVLGDSASTDTQYF
j_gene: TRBJ2-7; v_gene: TRBV6-6; d_gene: -; abundance: -; CDR3nt: TGTGCCAGCAGACCCGCGGGGGCAGTCCTCTCCTACGAGCAGTACTTC; CDR3aa: CASRPAGAVLSYEQYF